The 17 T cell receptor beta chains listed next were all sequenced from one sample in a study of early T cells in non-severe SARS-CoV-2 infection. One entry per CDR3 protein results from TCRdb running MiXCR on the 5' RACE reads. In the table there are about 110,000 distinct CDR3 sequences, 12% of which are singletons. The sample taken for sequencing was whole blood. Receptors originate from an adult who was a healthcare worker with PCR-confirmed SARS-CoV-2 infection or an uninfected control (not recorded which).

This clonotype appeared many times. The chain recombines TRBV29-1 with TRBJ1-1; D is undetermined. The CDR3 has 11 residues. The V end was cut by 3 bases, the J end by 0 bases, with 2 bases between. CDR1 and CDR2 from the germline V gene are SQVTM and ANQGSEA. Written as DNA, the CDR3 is TGCAGCGTTGACGTGAACACTGAAGCTTTCTTT. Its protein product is CSVDVNTEAFF.

CDR3 sequence (DNA): TGTGCCAGCAGTTTTAGCGGGGGGTGGTACAATGAGCAGTTCTTC. Translation gives CASSFSGGWYNEQFF. J is TRBJ2-1 and V is TRBV2, with 10 bases identical to TRBD2. The CDR3 has 15 amino acids. The ends lost 5 bases at V and 4 bases at J; junction bases unmatched: 5. From germline, CDR1 is SNHLY and CDR2 FYNNEI.

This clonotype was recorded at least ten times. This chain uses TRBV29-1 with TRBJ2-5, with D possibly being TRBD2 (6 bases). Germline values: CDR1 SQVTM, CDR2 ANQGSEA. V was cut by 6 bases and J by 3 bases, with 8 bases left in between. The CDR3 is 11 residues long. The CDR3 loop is CSVRGKETQYF. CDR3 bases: TGCAGCGTGCGGGGAAAAGAGACCCAGTACTTC.

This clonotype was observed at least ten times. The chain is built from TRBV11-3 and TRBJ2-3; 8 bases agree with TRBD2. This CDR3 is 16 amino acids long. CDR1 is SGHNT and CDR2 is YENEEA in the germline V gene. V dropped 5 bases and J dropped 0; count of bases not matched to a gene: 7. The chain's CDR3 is CASSRYSGTSTDTQYF. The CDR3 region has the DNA TGTGCCAGCAGCCGGTATAGCGGGACTAGCACAGATACGCAGTATTTT.

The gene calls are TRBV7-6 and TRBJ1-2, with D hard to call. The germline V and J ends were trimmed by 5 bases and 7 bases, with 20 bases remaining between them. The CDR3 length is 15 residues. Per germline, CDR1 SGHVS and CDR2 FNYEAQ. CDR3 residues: CASSPDSLAGGGYTF. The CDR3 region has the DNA TGTGCCAGCAGCCCCGATAGTTTGGCAGGTGGTGGCTACACCTTC.

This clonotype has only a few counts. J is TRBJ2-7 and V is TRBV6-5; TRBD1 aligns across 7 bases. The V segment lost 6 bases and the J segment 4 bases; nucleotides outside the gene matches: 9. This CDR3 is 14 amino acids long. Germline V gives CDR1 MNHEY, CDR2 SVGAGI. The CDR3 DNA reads TGTGCCAGCAGCCTGACAGGGAATGATTACGAGCAGTACTTC. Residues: CASSLTGNDYEQYF.

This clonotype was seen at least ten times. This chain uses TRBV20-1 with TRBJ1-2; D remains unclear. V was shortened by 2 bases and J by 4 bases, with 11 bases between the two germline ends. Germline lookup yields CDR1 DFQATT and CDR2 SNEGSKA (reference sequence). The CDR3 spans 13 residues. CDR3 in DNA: TGCAGTGCTAGACAAGATGGCGGCTATGGCTACACCTTC. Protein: CSARQDGGYGYTF.

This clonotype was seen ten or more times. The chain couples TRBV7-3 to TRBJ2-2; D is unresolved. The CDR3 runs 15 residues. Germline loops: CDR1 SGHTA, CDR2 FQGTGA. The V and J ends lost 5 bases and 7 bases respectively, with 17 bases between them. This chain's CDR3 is CASSALGVGGGELFF. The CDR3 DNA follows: TGTGCCAGCAGCGCCCTGGGCGTGGGTGGCGGGGAGCTGTTTTTT.

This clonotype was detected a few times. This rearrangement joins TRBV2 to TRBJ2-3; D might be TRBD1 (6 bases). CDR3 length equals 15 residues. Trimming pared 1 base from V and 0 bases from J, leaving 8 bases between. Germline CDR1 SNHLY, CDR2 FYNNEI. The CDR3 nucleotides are TGTGCCAGCAGTGAAGGGGGGCTAAGCACAGATACGCAGTATTTT. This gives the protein CASSEGGLSTDTQYF.

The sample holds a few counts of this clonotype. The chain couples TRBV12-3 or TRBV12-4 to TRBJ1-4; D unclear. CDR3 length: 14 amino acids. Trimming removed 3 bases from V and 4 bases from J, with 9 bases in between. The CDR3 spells CASSFGPGNEKLFF. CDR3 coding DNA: TGTGCCAGCAGTTTCGGACCCGGTAATGAAAAACTGTTTTTT.

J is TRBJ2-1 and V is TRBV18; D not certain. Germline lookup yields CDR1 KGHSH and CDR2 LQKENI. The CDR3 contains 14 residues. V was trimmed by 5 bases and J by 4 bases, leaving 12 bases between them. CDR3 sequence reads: CASSVVAEYNEQFF. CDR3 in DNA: TGTGCCAGCTCAGTGGTAGCTGAATACAATGAGCAGTTCTTC.

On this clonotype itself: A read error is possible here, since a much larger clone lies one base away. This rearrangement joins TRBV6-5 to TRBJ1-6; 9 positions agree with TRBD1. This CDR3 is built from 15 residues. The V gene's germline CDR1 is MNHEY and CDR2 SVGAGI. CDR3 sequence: CVSTNTGTGISPLHF. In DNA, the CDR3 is TGTGTCAGCACTAATACCGGGACAGGGATTTCACCCCTCCACTTT.

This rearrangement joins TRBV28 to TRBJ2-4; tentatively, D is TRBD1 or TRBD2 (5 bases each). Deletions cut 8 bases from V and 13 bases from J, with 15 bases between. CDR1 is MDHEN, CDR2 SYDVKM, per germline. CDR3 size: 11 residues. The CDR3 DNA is TGTGCCAGCTCCCGGGACGGAACCCAGTACTTC. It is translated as CASSRDGTQYF.

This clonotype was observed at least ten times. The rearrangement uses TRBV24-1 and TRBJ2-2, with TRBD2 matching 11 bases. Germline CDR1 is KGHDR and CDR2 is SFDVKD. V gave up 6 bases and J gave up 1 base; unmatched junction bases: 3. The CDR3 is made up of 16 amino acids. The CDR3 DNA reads TGTGCCACCAGTAATCTAGCGGGAGGGAACACCGGGGAGCTGTTTTTT. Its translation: CATSNLAGGNTGELFF.

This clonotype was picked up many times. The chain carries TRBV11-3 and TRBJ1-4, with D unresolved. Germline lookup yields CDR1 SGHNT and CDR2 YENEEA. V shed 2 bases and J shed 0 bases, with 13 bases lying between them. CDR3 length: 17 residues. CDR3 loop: CASSLRRAPATNEKLFF. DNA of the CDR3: TGTGCCAGCAGCTTACGGAGGGCACCCGCAACTAATGAAAAACTGTTTTTT.

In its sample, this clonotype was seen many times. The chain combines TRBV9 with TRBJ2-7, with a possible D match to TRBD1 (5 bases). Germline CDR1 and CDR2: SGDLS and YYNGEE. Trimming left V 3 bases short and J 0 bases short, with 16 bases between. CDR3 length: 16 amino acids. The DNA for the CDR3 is TGTGCCAGCAGCGCCAGTATTGGGGCCTTCTCCTACGAGCAGTACTTC. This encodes CASSASIGAFSYEQYF.

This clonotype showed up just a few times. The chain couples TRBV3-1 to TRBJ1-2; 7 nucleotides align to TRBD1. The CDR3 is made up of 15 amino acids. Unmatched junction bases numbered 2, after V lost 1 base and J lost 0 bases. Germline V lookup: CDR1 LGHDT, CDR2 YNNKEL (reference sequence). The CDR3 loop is CASSQAGQSNYGYTF. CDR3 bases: TGTGCCAGCAGCCAAGCGGGACAGTCTAACTATGGCTACACCTTC.